This passage covers 27 T cell receptor beta chains from one sample sequenced in a study of blood T cells in healthy people across ages. Through a sample-barcoded 5' primer and a J-beta primer mix, a second PCR was run for about 7 to 12 cycles. Each CDR3 protein gets one entry after TCRdb re-called the 5' RACE reads with MiXCR. Among about 810,000 distinct CDR3 sequences, roughly 40% were seen once, and the ten largest hold approximately 13%. The material sequenced was blood. Receptors originate from a man aged 18 to 30 in good health.

The rearrangement joins TRBV12-3 or TRBV12-4 to TRBJ1-1; D is unresolved. This CDR3 has 13 amino acids. V lost 3 bases to trimming and J lost 11 bases, with 16 bases between them. In DNA form, the CDR3 reads TGTGCCAGCAGTTTGGTTTCGGAGGGAATGGCTTTCTTT. Encoded protein: CASSLVSEGMAFF.

This sequence joins TRBV20-1 and TRBJ1-4; D may be TRBD1 (5 bases). This CDR3 has 18 amino acids. Trimming shortened V by 1 base and J by 0 bases, and 18 bases separated the two germline ends. Per germline, CDR1 DFQATT and CDR2 SNEGSKA (reference sequence). In DNA form, the CDR3 reads TGCAGTGCTAGAGCCGTCAGGGAAATTTTTGCAACTAATGAAAAACTGTTTTTT. Protein product: CSARAVREIFATNEKLFF.

This chain joins TRBV2 and TRBJ2-1; 11 nucleotides line up with TRBD1. Germline loops: CDR1 SNHLY, CDR2 FYNNEI. The CDR3 covers 16 residues. V shed 6 bases and J 8 bases; nucleotides not matched to a gene: 12. The DNA for the CDR3 is TGTGCCAGCAGGTCCCGGGACAGGGGGGTTGGTGATGAGCAGTTCTTC. It codes for CASRSRDRGVGDEQFF.

The rearrangement links TRBV15 to TRBJ1-2, with a weak D call TRBD1 (5 bases). The ends were cut back, 0 bases at V and 5 bases at J, with 10 bases in the middle. Germline V lookup: CDR1 LNHNV, CDR2 YYDKDF (reference sequence). The CDR3 runs to 14 residues. The CDR3 DNA sequence: TGTGCCACCAGCAGAGATCTCGCAGGGTATGGCTACACCTTC. The encoded protein is CATSRDLAGYGYTF.

The table lists this clonotype with many counts. The V gene is TRBV6-5, the J gene TRBJ2-7; D may be TRBD1 (6 bases). V was cut by 6 bases and J by 5 bases, with 11 bases left in between. This CDR3 comprises 12 residues. Germline CDR1 is MNHEY and CDR2 is SVGAGI. This CDR3 reads CASSPTGNEQYF. The CDR3, as DNA: TGTGCCAGCAGCCCTACAGGGAACGAGCAGTACTTC.

This clonotype was picked up a small number of times. The chain links TRBV6-6 to TRBJ2-1, with D possibly being TRBD1 (6 bases). The germline CDR1 and CDR2 sequences are MNHNY and SVGAGI (reference sequence). V was clipped by 0 bases and J by 6 bases, with 9 bases between them. This CDR3 contains 14 residues. CDR3 sequence (DNA): TGTGCCAGCAGTTACTCGATAGGGGGCAATGAGCAGTTCTTC. This translates into CASSYSIGGNEQFF.

The chain joins TRBV7-9 to TRBJ2-1; D is possibly TRBD2 (6 bases). The germline gives CDR1 SEHNR, CDR2 FQNEAQ (reference sequence). The V end was cut by 6 bases, the J end by 6 bases, with 12 bases between. This CDR3 region has 13 residues. The CDR3 reads CASSRSSGNEQFF. In DNA form, the CDR3 reads TGTGCCAGCAGTAGGAGTAGCGGCAATGAGCAGTTCTTC.

The sample holds a few counts of this clonotype. The chain has TRBV7-2 and TRBJ2-1, with unresolved D. Germline loops: CDR1 SGHTA, CDR2 FQGNSA. Trimming cost V 8 bases and J 7 bases, with 15 bases left between them. There are 13 residues in the CDR3. Written as DNA, the CDR3 is TGTGCCAGCTCCTCGCGAGTTCAAAATGAGCAGTTCTTC. Its protein product is CASSSRVQNEQFF.

On this clonotype itself: A clone one base away is much larger, so this may be a read error. The genes are TRBV7-2 and TRBJ2-5, with D possibly being TRBD1 (5 bases). The J call could be wrong; TRBJ2-1 is a better fit for the DNA end. CDR1 and CDR2 from the germline V gene are SGHTA and FQGNSA. The CDR3 extends over 16 amino acids. CDR3 DNA: TGTGCCAGCAGCTTCAGGTCGACAGAGCCTCAAGAGACCCAGTTCTTC. It yields the protein CASSFRSTEPQETQFF.

V is TRBV11-1 and J is TRBJ2-1, with TRBD2 as a possible D gene (7 bases). The DNA end favors TRBJ2-7, so the J call may be wrong. This CDR3 has 15 residues. Germline CDR1 and CDR2: SGHAT and FQDESV (reference sequence). Written as DNA, the CDR3 is TGTGCCAGCCGTCCCCGGGGGGCTTCCTACAATGAGCAGTACTTC. Protein product: CASRPRGASYNEQYF.

The J gene is TRBJ1-1, the V gene TRBV3-1, with 11 nucleotides matching TRBD1. Germline CDR1 reads LGHDT; CDR2 reads YNNKEL (reference sequence). The CDR3 contains 15 residues. J gave up 4 bases and V 5 bases, and 6 bases lay outside the gene matches. The CDR3 is CASSIPGQGVTEAFF. CDR3 bases: TGTGCCAGCAGCATACCGGGACAGGGGGTCACTGAAGCTTTCTTT.

The sample holds many counts of this clonotype. This chain uses TRBV29-1 with TRBJ2-3, with D tentatively TRBD1 (5 bases). Between the trimmed V and J ends, which lost 2 bases and 5 bases, there was a span of 5 bases. The CDR3 is 11 amino acids. Germline assignment: CDR1 SQVTM and CDR2 ANQGSEA. The CDR3 DNA follows: TGCAGCGTTGAAACAGGAGATACGCAGTATTTT. Amino acids: CSVETGDTQYF.

The chain combines TRBV7-2 with TRBJ1-1, with D possibly TRBD1 on 5 matching bases. The CDR3 contains 17 residues. V shed 5 bases and J shed 3 bases, with 22 bases lying between them. Germline CDR1 and CDR2: SGHTA and FQGNSA. CDR3 loop: CASSPTRVIVTYTEAFF. The CDR3 DNA reads as TGTGCCAGCAGCCCCACCAGGGTTATCGTAACATACACTGAAGCTTTCTTT. Based on the CDR3 plus reference TRBV7-2 and TRBJ1-1, the full variable domain is GAGVSQSPSNKVTEKGKDVELRCDPISGHTALYWYRQSLGQGLEFLIYFQGNSAPDKSGLPSDRFSAERTGGSVSTLTIQRTQQEDSAVYLCASSPTRVIVTYTEAFFGQGTRLTVV.

This clonotype showed up just a few times. The chain recombines TRBV28 with TRBJ1-2; unclear D gene. Looked up from germline, CDR1 is MDHEN and CDR2 is SYDVKM. This CDR3 is built from 14 residues. Deletions cut 3 bases from V and 8 bases from J, with 16 bases between. CDR3 nucleotide sequence: TGTGCCAGCAGTTTTTTAGGCCGGGCAGTCGGCTACACCTTC. This gives the protein CASSFLGRAVGYTF.

Worth noting for this clonotype: A read error may account for a junction end that differs from germline. V is TRBV3-1 and J is TRBJ2-2, with 11 bases identical to TRBD2. The germline V gene encodes CDR1 LGHDT and CDR2 YNNKEL (reference sequence). The length of the CDR3 is 16 residues. The CDR3 reads CASSALAGGFTGELFF. The CDR3 DNA follows: TGTGCTAGCAGCGCCCTAGCGGGGGGATTCACCGGGGAGCTGTTTTTT. The complete variable domain, with remaining parts taken from reference TRBV3-1 and TRBJ2-2, reads DTAVSQTPKYLVTQMGNDKSIKCEQNLGHDTMYWYKQDSKKFLKIMFSYNNKELIINETVPNRFSPKSPDKAHLNLHINSLELGDSAVYFCASSALAGGFTGELFFGEGSRLTVL.

The chain links TRBV12-3 or TRBV12-4 to TRBJ1-2; 10 nucleotides agree with TRBD1. V dropped 5 bases and J dropped 7; count of bases not matched to a gene: 7. The length of the CDR3 is 14 residues. This CDR3 reads CASSVRQGAGGYTF. As DNA, the CDR3 is TGTGCCAGCAGTGTACGACAGGGGGCGGGTGGCTACACCTTC.

This clonotype has ten or more counts. The chain is built from TRBV4-3 and TRBJ1-1; D is unresolved. With 0 bases removed from V and 1 base from J, the gap between germline ends came to 6 bases. Germline CDR1 and CDR2: LGHNA and YSLEER. The CDR3 runs to 14 residues. CDR3 in amino acids: CASSQDGRNTEAFF. The CDR3 DNA reads as TGCGCCAGCAGCCAAGACGGCAGGAACACTGAAGCTTTCTTT.

This chain connects TRBV4-1 to TRBJ1-1, with D maybe TRBD1 (6 bases). The germline CDR1 and CDR2 sequences are MGHRA and YSYEKL. The CDR3 sequence is 19 residues long. Trimming took 0 bases from V and 4 from J, leaving 24 bases between them. The CDR3 reads CASSQDIVIGGAFRTEAFF. Written as DNA, the CDR3 is TGCGCCAGCAGCCAAGATATCGTTATCGGGGGGGCCTTTCGCACTGAAGCTTTCTTT.

The chain is built from TRBV20-1 and TRBJ1-1, with D possibly TRBD1 on 6 matching bases. Germline V gives CDR1 DFQATT, CDR2 SNEGSKA (reference sequence). CDR3 length equals 15 residues. V lost 0 bases and J lost 3, with 14 bases in between. The CDR3 loop is CSAREGLGGDTEAFF. The CDR3 DNA reads TGCAGTGCTAGAGAAGGGCTAGGGGGGGACACTGAAGCTTTCTTT.

This clonotype appeared a few times. The V call is TRBV12-3 or TRBV12-4, the J call TRBJ2-3; D uncertain. The V end lost 7 bases, the J end lost 3 bases, and 14 bases lay between the germline ends. The CDR3 is 14 residues long. CDR3 DNA sequence: TGTGCCAGCAAGGCGAGATCCCTGACAGATACGCAGTATTTT. Translated: CASKARSLTDTQYF.

This clonotype has just one count. This rearrangement joins TRBV4-3 to TRBJ2-1; 9 nucleotides align to TRBD2. The CDR3 runs 16 residues. Per the germline V gene, CDR1 is LGHNA and CDR2 is YSLEER. The V and J ends lost 0 bases and 7 bases, in that order; junction bases with no gene match: 7. The CDR3 nucleotides are TGCGCCAGCAGCCAAGATGGCGGGGGGGCGAGGAATGAGCAGTTCTTC. It is translated as CASSQDGGGARNEQFF.

The chain couples TRBV20-1 to TRBJ2-3, with TRBD2 matching 8 bases. CDR3 size: 14 residues. CDR1 DFQATT and CDR2 SNEGSKA come from the germline V gene (reference sequence). With V trimmed by 6 bases and J by 6 bases, 11 bases remained unmatched. CDR3 nucleotide sequence: TGCAGTGCCAGGGCGGGGGGTTCCTGGGATACGCAGTATTTT. This translates into CSARAGGSWDTQYF.

As regards this clonotype: At one end, the junction sequence differs from germline, possibly due to a read error. The chain recombines TRBV7-3 with TRBJ1-2; D is unclear. Germline assignment: CDR1 SGHTA and CDR2 FQGTGA. CDR3 length: 15 residues. CDR3: CASSLTNADGNGHTF. CDR3 DNA sequence: TGTGCCAGCAGCTTGACGAACGCGGACGGTAATGGCCACACCTTC.

As concerns this clonotype: With a much larger clone just one base away, this may be a read error. V usage is TRBV2 and J usage is TRBJ2-1; TRBD2 aligns across 8 bases. The germline V gene has CDR1 SNHLY and CDR2 FYNNEI. This CDR3 is built from 17 residues. The CDR3: CACSASSGGPSYNEQFF. The CDR3, as DNA: TGTGCCTGCAGTGCGTCGAGCGGGGGTCCCTCCTACAATGAGCAGTTCTTC.

This chain joins TRBV5-1 and TRBJ2-7; D is ambiguous. Trimming took 2 bases from V and 2 from J, leaving 11 bases between them. There are 14 residues in the CDR3. Germline V lookup: CDR1 SGHRS, CDR2 YFSETQ. CDR3 sequence reads: CASSFKSATYEQYF. The CDR3 nucleotides read TGCGCCAGCAGCTTTAAGTCAGCAACCTACGAGCAGTACTTC.

The V gene is TRBV29-1, the J gene TRBJ2-7; tentative D call: TRBD2 (7 bases). The CDR3 sequence is 13 residues long. V was cut by 3 bases and J by 7 bases, with 16 bases left in between. Germline-derived CDR1 and CDR2 are SQVTM and ANQGSEA. In nucleotides, the CDR3 is TGCAGCGTTGATGGGGGGGCTTCCAATGAGCAGTACTTC. As protein: CSVDGGASNEQYF.

The rearrangement links TRBV7-8 to TRBJ2-3; D may be TRBD1 or TRBD2 (5 bases each). V lost 5 bases to trimming and J lost 4 bases, with 16 bases between them. The CDR3 is 15 amino acids. Germline V gene data show CDR1 as SGHVS and CDR2 as FQNEAQ. CDR3 sequence: CASSPVGEIADTQYF. The CDR3 nucleotides read TGTGCCAGCAGCCCCGTAGGGGAGATTGCAGATACGCAGTATTTT. The complete variable domain, with remaining parts taken from reference TRBV7-8 and TRBJ2-3, reads GAGVSQSPRYKVAKRGQDVALRCDPISGHVSLFWYQQALGQGPEFLTYFQNEAQLDKSGLPSDRFFAERPEGSVSTLKIQRTQQEDSAVYLCASSPVGEIADTQYFGPGTRLTVL.